Below are 26 T cell receptor beta chains sequenced from a single sample in a study of blood T cell repertoires in COVID-19. Assay: immunoSEQ multiplex PCR; the TCRdb copy retains only in-frame clones and omits some. The table lists 310,000 or so clones, about nine tenths of them singletons. The specimen was peripheral blood. These receptor sequences come from a woman aged 45-65 years who had recovered from COVID-19.

This clone was seen a few times. Other DNA variants within this sample encode the same CDR3. The J gene is TRBJ2-7, the V gene TRBV11-2, with 7 nucleotides matching TRBD1. CDR3 length: 13 residues. J gave up 3 bases and V 3 bases, and 2 bases lay outside the gene matches. Looked up from germline, CDR1 is SGHAT and CDR2 is FQNNGV. The CDR3 region has the DNA TGTGCCAGCAGCTTTTCAGGGGGCTACGAGCAGTACTTC. Encoded protein: CASSFSGGYEQYF.

This clone occurred a few times. The chain is built from TRBV7-9 and TRBJ2-7; 9 nucleotides agree with TRBD1. The length of the CDR3 is 11 residues. Trimming at V came to 11 bases and at J to 5 bases, leaving 4 bases not matched to a gene. The germline CDR1 and CDR2 sequences are SEHNR and FQNEAQ (reference sequence). Written as DNA, the CDR3 is TGTGCCGGGGGACAGGGCCACGAGCAGTACTTC. Translating it yields CAGGQGHEQYF.

The gene calls are TRBV4-3 and TRBJ1-2; TRBD1 matches 9 bases. The V gene's germline CDR1 is LGHNA and CDR2 YSLEER. The V segment lost 0 bases and the J segment 6 bases; nucleotides outside the gene matches: 8. The CDR3 consists of 16 residues. CDR3 DNA: TGCGCCAGCAGCCAAGAAGGTTGGACAGGGGAGGATGGCTACACCTTC. Its translation: CASSQEGWTGEDGYTF.

This chain joins TRBV19 and TRBJ1-1, with 7 positions matching TRBD1. The germline V gene has CDR1 LNHDA and CDR2 SQIVND (reference sequence). With V trimmed by 8 bases and J by 11 bases, 11 bases remained unmatched. CDR3 length equals 12 residues. The DNA of the CDR3 is TGTGCCAGTCGAGGGGGCAGCTTGTGGGCTTTCTTT. It encodes CASRGGSLWAFF.

The chain couples TRBV5-1 to TRBJ2-1, with 7 positions matching TRBD1. The CDR3 covers 11 residues. The V gene end was trimmed by 3 bases and the J gene end by 13 bases; junction bases not matched to a gene: 4. Germline lookup yields CDR1 SGHRS and CDR2 YFSETQ. CDR3 amino acids: CASSYDRDQFF. Written as DNA, the CDR3 is TGCGCCAGCAGCTACGACAGGGATCAGTTCTTC.

V gene TRBV5-1 combines with J gene TRBJ2-3; TRBD2 matches 7 bases. V gave up 5 bases and J gave up 6 bases; unmatched junction bases: 15. This CDR3 spans 16 amino acids. In germline, CDR1 is SGHRS, CDR2 YFSETQ. CDR3 region: CASSSGASGPRDTQYF. The DNA for the CDR3 is TGCGCCAGCAGTTCCGGGGCTAGCGGACCCCGGGATACGCAGTATTTT.

This clone was picked up one time. This chain connects TRBV11-2 to TRBJ2-6; 7 positions match TRBD1. CDR3 size: 18 residues. CDR1 and CDR2 (germline): SGHAT, FQNNGV. J was trimmed by 0 bases and V by 5 bases; bases with no gene match: 10. The CDR3 DNA is TGTGCCAGCAGCCCCATTCGAGGGGGCGGCTCTGGGGCCAACGTCCTGACTTTC. Amino acid sequence: CASSPIRGGGSGANVLTF.

This clone was seen only a few times. CDR3: CASSLGLLAGEETQYF. For the CDR3, the DNA is TGTGCCAGCAGCTTAGGATTATTAGCGGGAGAAGAGACCCAGTACTTC. The V and J genes are TRBV7-9 and TRBJ2-5, with TRBD2 identical over 9 bases. Germline V lookup: CDR1 SEHNR, CDR2 FQNEAQ (reference sequence). This CDR3 spans 16 amino acids. Trimming cost V 1 base and J 3 bases; bases outside gene matches: 6.

V usage is TRBV7-6 and J usage is TRBJ1-4; D remains ambiguous. The CDR3 sequence is 17 residues long. Germline V gene lookup returns CDR1 SGHVS and CDR2 FNYEAQ. The ends were cut back, 1 base at V and 7 bases at J, with 19 bases in the middle. Here the CDR3 reads CASSLERLERRSEKLFF. CDR3 coding DNA: TGTGCCAGCAGCTTAGAACGGTTAGAGAGGCGGAGTGAAAAACTGTTTTTT.

This rearrangement joins TRBV7-9 to TRBJ2-7; D gene unclear. Germline V gene data show CDR1 as SEHNR and CDR2 as FQNEAQ (reference sequence). Deletions cut 5 bases from V and 6 bases from J, with 20 bases between. This CDR3 has 15 amino acids. The CDR3 coding sequence is TGTGCCAGCAGCCCAAGGCCGAGCGACCCTTTCGAGCAGTACTTC. It codes for CASSPRPSDPFEQYF.

J is TRBJ1-1 and V is TRBV19; D unresolved. V was cut by 3 bases and J by 0 bases, with 5 bases left in between. Germline CDR1 reads LNHDA; CDR2 reads SQIVND (reference sequence). CDR3 length: 13 amino acids. The CDR3 here is CASSIQVNTEAFF. The DNA of the CDR3 is TGTGCCAGTAGTATCCAGGTGAACACTGAAGCTTTCTTT.

J is TRBJ1-1 and V is TRBV5-1, with 10 bases that match TRBD1. CDR3 length: 15 amino acids. CDR1 is SGHRS, CDR2 YFSETQ, per germline. J gave up 5 bases and V 3 bases, and 7 bases lay outside the gene matches. DNA of the CDR3: TGCGCCAGCAGCTCGTATGGGGGACAGGGGACTGAAGCTTTCTTT. It yields the protein CASSSYGGQGTEAFF.

The genes are TRBV7-2 and TRBJ1-2, with a weak D call TRBD1 (6 bases). Trimming removed 1 base at V and 4 bases at J, with 10 bases between. The CDR3 sequence is 14 residues long. CDR1 SGHTA and CDR2 FQGNSA come from the germline V gene. Here the CDR3 reads CASSLGGPSYGYTF. Here the CDR3 DNA reads TGTGCCAGCAGCTTAGGGGGGCCAAGCTATGGCTACACCTTC.

The chain couples TRBV5-5 to TRBJ1-1; 8 bases align to TRBD1. Germline V gives CDR1 SGHKS, CDR2 YYEKEE (reference sequence). The CDR3 sequence is 16 residues long. Trimming at V came to 0 bases and at J to 12 bases, leaving 16 bases not matched to a gene. DNA for the CDR3: TGTGCCAGCAGCTTGGGGGACCTGGTGACAGGGGAATGGACTTTCTTT. Protein: CASSLGDLVTGEWTFF. Variable domain in full (rest from reference TRBV5-5 and TRBJ1-1): DAGVTQSPTHLIKTRGQQVTLRCSPISGHKSVSWYQQVLGQGPQFIFQYYEKEERGRGNFPDRFSARQFPNYSSELNVNALLLGDSALYLCASSLGDLVTGEWTFFGQGTRLTVV.

This clone came up once. This chain links TRBV20-1 with TRBJ2-3; no clear D gene. Trimming cost V 6 bases and J 9 bases, with 13 bases left between them. The CDR3 consists of 11 residues. CDR1 and CDR2 from the germline V gene are DFQATT and SNEGSKA (reference sequence). CDR3 DNA: TGCAGTGCGGCGACTGAGCGCACGCAGTATTTT. Translating it yields CSAATERTQYF.

The chain links TRBV24-1 to TRBJ2-1; 9 bases are shared with TRBD2. CDR1 and CDR2 (germline): KGHDR, SFDVKD. The CDR3 totals 16 residues. Trimming cost V 3 bases and J 3 bases; bases outside gene matches: 5. The CDR3 region is CATSDGRGGLYNEQFF. Here the CDR3 DNA reads TGTGCCACCAGTGATGGGCGGGGGGGCCTCTACAATGAGCAGTTCTTC.

The chain uses TRBV7-2 and TRBJ1-4; D perhaps matches TRBD1 (6 bases). The germline CDR1 and CDR2 sequences are SGHTA and FQGNSA. There are 14 residues in the CDR3. Trimming left V 5 bases short and J 5 bases short, with 12 bases between. CDR3 region: CASSPTGSNEKLFF. CDR3 nucleotide sequence: TGTGCCAGCAGCCCAACAGGGAGCAATGAAAAACTGTTTTTT.

This rearrangement joins TRBV9 to TRBJ1-6; D unclear. Germline V gene lookup returns CDR1 SGDLS and CDR2 YYNGEE. There are 16 residues in the CDR3. V lost 2 bases and J 6 bases, leaving 15 bases between the germline ends. The CDR3 region is CASSVSVVPINSPLHF. CDR3 coding DNA: TGTGCCAGCAGCGTCTCAGTCGTCCCGATTAATTCACCCCTCCACTTT.

The CDR3 spells CASSLGQGSTEAFF. The DNA for the CDR3 is TGTGCCAGCAGCCTCGGACAGGGTAGCACTGAAGCTTTCTTT. The chain couples TRBV7-9 to TRBJ1-1; TRBD1 matches 8 bases. The germline V gene encodes CDR1 SEHNR and CDR2 FQNEAQ (reference sequence). J gave up 4 bases and V 5 bases, and 6 bases lay outside the gene matches. This CDR3 is 14 amino acids long. The full variable domain, its missing parts supplied by reference TRBV7-9 and TRBJ1-1, is DTGVSQNPRHKITKRGQNVTFRCDPISEHNRLYWYRQTLGQGPEFLTYFQNEAQLEKSRLLSDRFSAERPKGSFSTLEIQRTEQGDSAMYLCASSLGQGSTEAFFGQGTRLTVV.

V gene TRBV6-1 combines with J gene TRBJ2-2; D is perhaps TRBD2 (5 bases). The CDR3 is 16 residues long. The germline CDR1 and CDR2 sequences are MNHNS and SASEGT. Trimming stripped 4 bases from V and 5 bases from J, with 17 bases between. The CDR3 reads CASSVRHSTGTGELFF. CDR3 nucleotide sequence: TGTGCCAGCAGTGTAAGACACTCCACGGGGACCGGGGAGCTGTTTTTT.

This rearrangement joins TRBV2 to TRBJ1-1, with D maybe TRBD1 (6 bases). Germline V CDR1 and CDR2: SNHLY, FYNNEI. Trimming shortened V by 2 bases and J by 2 bases, and 12 bases separated the two germline ends. The CDR3 extends over 15 amino acids. The CDR3 coding sequence is TGTGCCAGCAGTGAACTAGGGACACCCAACACTGAAGCTTTCTTT. Translated: CASSELGTPNTEAFF.

This sequence joins TRBV6-5 and TRBJ1-5, with D uncertain. Germline CDR1 is MNHEY and CDR2 is SVGAGI. The CDR3 sequence is 14 residues long. The V and J ends lost 2 bases and 2 bases respectively, with 7 bases between them. CDR3 protein: CASSYRTGNQPQHF. For the CDR3, the DNA is TGTGCCAGCAGTTACCGCACGGGCAATCAGCCCCAGCATTTT.

This clone was observed a single time. The J gene is TRBJ2-7, the V gene TRBV29-1; D perhaps matches TRBD1 (6 bases). The CDR3 has 14 residues. The ends were cut back, 4 bases at V and 1 base at J, with 14 bases in the middle. The germline gives CDR1 SQVTM, CDR2 ANQGSEA. CDR3 DNA sequence: TGCAGCGTTGTACAGGGCATTGCTTCCTACGAGCAGTACTTC. The encoded protein is CSVVQGIASYEQYF.

V and J are TRBV28 and TRBJ1-1; D is uncertain. The CDR3 consists of 11 residues. With 6 bases removed from V and 4 bases from J, the gap between germline ends came to 6 bases. The germline V gene encodes CDR1 MDHEN and CDR2 SYDVKM. The CDR3 DNA reads TGTGCCAGCAGCCTAAGCACTGAAGCTTTCTTT. Translated: CASSLSTEAFF.

CDR3: CASSLAQSYGYTF. CDR3 nucleotides: TGCGCCAGCAGCTTGGCACAGAGCTATGGCTACACCTTC. This chain joins TRBV5-1 and TRBJ1-2; no firm D call. The germline gives CDR1 SGHRS, CDR2 YFSETQ. Trimming shortened V by 0 bases and J by 4 bases, and 7 bases separated the two germline ends. The CDR3 loop spans 13 amino acids.

V and J are TRBV4-1 and TRBJ1-3, with 8 bases fitting TRBD1. Losses at the gene ends were 0 bases for V and 7 bases for J; bases not matched to a gene: 11. This CDR3 has 17 residues. The germline gives CDR1 MGHRA, CDR2 YSYEKL. In DNA, the CDR3 is TGCGCCAGCAGCCAAGAAGGCAATCTGGACAGGGTGAACACCATATATTTT. Protein product: CASSQEGNLDRVNTIYF.